This T cell receptor beta chain was obtained from a study of monozygotic twins with inflammatory bowel disease. One entry per CDR3 protein, without DNA, is what TCRdb gives after re-calling the 5' RACE reads. The table counts roughly 160,000 distinct CDR3 sequences; 2.4% lies in the top ten. About this clonotype itself: Antigen unknown.

The study, taken as a whole, reports: Different subtypes (of T cells) could not be told apart from one another. Concordance status among twins (concordant versus discordant) showed no link to repertoire similarity, possibly from limited power. Immunosuppressive treatments differing between patients may have added repertoire variability.

The CDR3 has 15 residues. The germline gives CDR1 SGHKS, CDR2 YYEKEE (reference sequence). The chain carries TRBV5-5 and TRBJ2-1; TCRdb's D call, TRBD1, is unchecked because there is no DNA. The sample comprised blood. This sequence originates from a human donor with ulcerative colitis or Crohn's disease, or a healthy co-twin of an affected twin (not recorded which). The CDR3 loop reads CASSSTGSSYNEQFF.